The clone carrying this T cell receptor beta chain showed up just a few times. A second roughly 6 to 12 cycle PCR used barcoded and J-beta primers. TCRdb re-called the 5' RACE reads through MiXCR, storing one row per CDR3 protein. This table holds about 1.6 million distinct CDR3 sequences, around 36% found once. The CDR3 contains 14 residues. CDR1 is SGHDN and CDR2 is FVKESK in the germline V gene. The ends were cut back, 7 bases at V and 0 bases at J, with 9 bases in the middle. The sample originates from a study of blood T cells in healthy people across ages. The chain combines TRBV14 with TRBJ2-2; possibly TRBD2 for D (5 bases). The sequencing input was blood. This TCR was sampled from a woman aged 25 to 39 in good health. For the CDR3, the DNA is TGTGCCAGCAAGGACGGGGCGAACACCGGGGAGCTGTTTTTT. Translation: CASKDGANTGELFF.